This T cell receptor (beta chain) is drawn from a study of vaccination and CD4 T cells after COVID-19. With the Oncomine TCR Beta short-read assay, DNA from cultured CD4+ T cells was sequenced. A single record per CDR3 protein comes from TCRdb applying MiXCR to the PCR reads. The sample includes more than 20,000 distinct CDR3 sequences, approximately 50% of them seen just once. About this clonotype itself: Its antigen remains unidentified. One junction end does not reproduce the germline sequence, and a read error may be involved.

Treatment indicated: roughly ten-day PBMC culture with coronavirus spike peptide pools or control peptides (ViraFEST assay). This CDR3 is 13 amino acids long. Per the germline V gene, CDR1 is SGHTA and CDR2 is FQGTGA. The TCR was taken from a human donor who had recovered from COVID-19. The rearrangement uses TRBV7-3 and TRBJ2-7; D might be TRBD1 or TRBD2, each matching 5 bases. The sequencing sample was made of CD4+ T cells from blood, cultured in vitro. As DNA, the CDR3 is TGTGCCAGCAGCTCCCTTGGCTGGGACGAGCAGTGCTTC. Its translation: CASSSLGWDEQCF.